One and the same sample provided the 8 T cell receptor beta chains below, sequenced in a study of blood T cell repertoires in COVID-19. Here immunoSEQ multiplex PCR was the method, and the copy in TCRdb shows in-frame clones only, minus some. The sample holds about 180,000 clones, 70% to 85% seen once. The sequenced sample was PBMCs or T cells enriched from blood (not recorded which). The source of these receptors is a man aged 45-65 years who had recovered from COVID-19.

V is TRBV27 and J is TRBJ2-1, with D possibly being TRBD1 (6 bases). V lost 3 bases and J lost 2, with 8 bases in between. The CDR3 spans 14 residues. Germline values: CDR1 MNHEY, CDR2 SMNVEV (reference sequence). The CDR3 DNA follows: TGTGCCAGCAGTTTCGAGGGGGCCTACAATGAGCAGTTCTTC. As protein: CASSFEGAYNEQFF.

This clone was seen a single time. The chain joins TRBV6-5 to TRBJ2-1; D gene unclear. This CDR3 is built from 13 residues. The germline CDR1 and CDR2 sequences are MNHEY and SVGAGI. The V end lost 6 bases, the J end lost 4 bases, and 10 bases lay between the germline ends. The CDR3 spells CASSPYRYNEQFF. The DNA of the CDR3 is TGTGCCAGCAGCCCGTACAGATACAATGAGCAGTTCTTC.

The chain combines TRBV5-1 with TRBJ1-4; 7 nucleotides line up with TRBD1. Trimming cost V 5 bases and J 5 bases; bases outside gene matches: 3. Germline CDR1 SGHRS, CDR2 YFSETQ. The CDR3 totals 13 residues. The CDR3 reads CASRQTGNEKLFF. Here the CDR3 DNA reads TGCGCCAGCAGACAGACAGGGAATGAAAAACTGTTTTTT. Together with reference TRBV5-1 and TRBJ1-4, the CDR3 gives the full variable domain: KAGVTQTPRYLIKTRGQQVTLSCSPISGHRSVSWYQQTPGQGLQFLFEYFSETQRNKGNFPGRFSGRQFSNSRSEMNVSTLELGDSALYLCASRQTGNEKLFFGSGTQLSVL.

This clone has a count of ten or more. The J gene is TRBJ2-7, the V gene TRBV11-2; D may be TRBD1 (5 bases). With 0 bases removed from V and 5 bases from J, the gap between germline ends came to 14 bases. This CDR3 is built from 15 residues. Germline CDR1 and CDR2: SGHAT and FQNNGV. The CDR3 spells CASSLDRVLTHEQYF. The CDR3 DNA follows: TGTGCCAGCAGCTTAGACAGGGTACTAACCCACGAGCAGTACTTC.

V is TRBV6-5 and J is TRBJ2-7, with D perhaps TRBD1 (5 bases). This CDR3 contains 13 residues. V dropped 7 bases and J dropped 4 bases, with 14 bases sitting between them. Germline V gene sequence: CDR1 MNHEY, CDR2 SVGAGI. Here the CDR3 reads CASKNRGWYEQYF. DNA of the CDR3: TGTGCCAGCAAGAATAGGGGATGGTACGAGCAGTACTTC.

The CDR3 reads CASSLVQGGGNEQFF. The CDR3, as DNA: TGTGCCAGCAGCTTGGTCCAGGGGGGAGGCAATGAGCAGTTCTTC. The chain employs TRBV5-4 and TRBJ2-1; tentative D call: TRBD1 (7 bases). The CDR3 is made up of 15 amino acids. V lost 0 bases and J lost 6, with 13 bases in between. Germline-derived CDR1 and CDR2 are SGHNT and YYREEE (reference sequence).

In regard to this clone: Other DNA sequences within the sample encode an identical CDR3. The chain links TRBV6-5 to TRBJ1-2; no clear D gene. CDR3 size: 14 residues. The germline gives CDR1 MNHEY, CDR2 SVGAGI. V lost 0 bases to trimming and J lost 2 bases, with 7 bases between them. CDR3: CASSYSGQNYGYTF. CDR3 nucleotide sequence: TGTGCCAGCAGTTACTCTGGCCAGAACTATGGCTACACCTTC.

This clone was observed once. The rearrangement links TRBV28 to TRBJ2-5; D remains unclear. The CDR3 spans 11 residues. V lost 10 bases and J lost 6, with 12 bases in between. The V gene's germline CDR1 is MDHEN and CDR2 SYDVKM. The CDR3 nucleotides are TGTGCCATCTCGGTCGAGAAGACCCAGTACTTC. It codes for CAISVEKTQYF. Full variable domain (missing parts from reference TRBV28 and TRBJ2-5): DVKVTQSSRYLVKRTGEKVFLECVQDMDHENMFWYRQDPGLGLRLIYFSYDVKMKEKGDIPEGYSVSREKKERFSLILESASTNQTSMYLCAISVEKTQYFGPGTRLLVL.